A single sample is the source of the 29 T cell receptor beta chains below, sequenced in a study of cytomegalovirus exposure and HLA in healthy donors. The PCR was carried out with 60 Vbeta primers and 13 Jbeta primers. TCRdb's copy holds only in-frame clones and misses some; the assay was immunoSEQ multiplex PCR. Of 250,000 to 350,000 clones in the sample, under 90% are singletons; the top ten hold around 0.33%. Sequencing was done on a sample of PBMCs. All receptors come from a girl aged 2 to 10 in good health and CMV-seronegative.

The chain has TRBV19 and TRBJ2-1, with TRBD2 matching 7 bases. The V gene's germline CDR1 is LNHDA and CDR2 SQIVND (reference sequence). Trimming removed 1 base from V and 3 bases from J; junction bases left unmatched: 9. The CDR3 spans 17 residues. CDR3 in DNA: TGTGCCAGTAGTATAGTTATCCAGCGGGATTTCTACAATGAGCAGTTCTTC. Its translation is CASSIVIQRDFYNEQFF.

The chain uses TRBV9 and TRBJ2-1; 9 bases line up with TRBD2. V lost 0 bases and J lost 5; bases outside the gene matches: 3. Germline CDR1 and CDR2: SGDLS and YYNGEE. The CDR3 covers 15 residues. The CDR3 loop is CASSVASGVHNEQFF. Here the CDR3 DNA reads TGTGCCAGCAGCGTAGCTAGCGGGGTCCACAATGAGCAGTTCTTC.

This chain joins TRBV7-9 and TRBJ1-5, with TRBD1 as a possible D gene (6 bases). The V gene's germline CDR1 is SEHNR and CDR2 FQNEAQ (reference sequence). The germline V and J ends were trimmed by 1 base and 4 bases, with 23 bases remaining between them. The CDR3 loop spans 19 amino acids. CDR3 nucleotide sequence: TGTGCCAGCAGCTTAGGGGGGCAAGACAGTCTGAGGGGGAATCAGCCCCAGCATTTT. This sequence encodes CASSLGGQDSLRGNQPQHF.

The chain joins TRBV6-5 to TRBJ2-5, with 9 positions matching TRBD1. CDR3 length equals 13 residues. Germline CDR1 reads MNHEY; CDR2 reads SVGAGI. V lost 2 bases to trimming and J lost 11 bases; unmatched junction nucleotides: 6. The CDR3 loop is CASSYGDRAGQYF. The DNA of the CDR3 is TGTGCCAGCAGTTACGGGGACAGGGCCGGGCAGTACTTC.

V usage is TRBV28 and J usage is TRBJ2-1; 12 bases align to TRBD2. CDR1 is MDHEN and CDR2 is SYDVKM in the germline V gene. This CDR3 is built from 15 residues. The V and J ends lost 6 bases and 9 bases, in that order; junction bases with no gene match: 9. The CDR3 DNA reads TGTGCCAGCAGCCCCAGACTAGCGGGAGTAGGTGAGCAGTTCTTC. This codes for CASSPRLAGVGEQFF.

J is TRBJ2-5 and V is TRBV11-2; D is possibly TRBD1 (6 bases). There are 15 residues in the CDR3. Between the trimmed V and J ends, which lost 7 bases and 9 bases, there was a span of 24 bases. Germline assignment: CDR1 SGHAT and CDR2 FQNNGV. The CDR3 reads CASTRLRGGSGAQYF. The CDR3 DNA sequence: TGTGCCAGCACCCGTCTCCGGGGCGGGTCAGGGGCCCAGTACTTC.

The chain joins TRBV2 to TRBJ1-2, with no clear D. This CDR3 comprises 14 residues. Germline V CDR1 and CDR2: SNHLY, FYNNEI. Trimming pared 5 bases from V and 7 bases from J, leaving 17 bases between. CDR3: CASSPRTTHIGYTF. The DNA of the CDR3 is TGTGCCAGCAGTCCCCGCACAACCCACATTGGCTACACCTTC. The variable domain in full, with the rest retrieved from reference TRBV2 and TRBJ1-2, is EPEVTQTPSHQVTQMGQEVILRCVPISNHLYFYWYRQILGQKVEFLVSFYNNEISEKSEIFDDQFSVERPDGSNFTLKIRSTKLEDSAMYFCASSPRTTHIGYTFGSGTRLTVV.

This clone showed up just a few times. V and J are TRBV5-4 and TRBJ2-2; weak D call: TRBD2 (6 bases). This CDR3 is built from 16 residues. CDR1 is SGHNT, CDR2 YYREEE, per germline (reference sequence). Between the trimmed V and J ends, which lost 0 bases and 4 bases, there was a span of 13 bases. The CDR3 loop reads CASSLVAGLSTGELFF. DNA of the CDR3: TGTGCCAGCAGCTTGGTCGCGGGGCTAAGCACCGGGGAGCTGTTTTTT.

V usage is TRBV2 and J usage is TRBJ1-6, with unresolved D. This CDR3 region has 17 residues. The germline V and J ends were trimmed by 2 bases and 4 bases, with 15 bases remaining between them. Germline CDR1 and CDR2: SNHLY and FYNNEI. CDR3 region: CASSEPTFSGYNSPLHF. The CDR3 DNA follows: TGTGCCAGCAGTGAACCAACCTTCAGCGGTTATAATTCACCCCTCCACTTT.

This clone has just one count. The V and J genes are TRBV14 and TRBJ1-2; 8 bases are shared with TRBD1. After removal of 1 base from V and 4 bases from J, the junction contained 8 bases not matched to a gene. This CDR3 comprises 16 residues. Germline-derived CDR1 and CDR2 are SGHDN and FVKESK. The CDR3, as DNA: TGTGCCAGCAGCCAAGTCGTCATACAGGGGGGCTATGGCTACACCTTC. Translated, it gives CASSQVVIQGGYGYTF.

This clone was counted once. The V and J genes are TRBV5-6 and TRBJ1-5, with D maybe TRBD1 (6 bases). CDR3 size: 18 residues. CDR1 is SGHDT, CDR2 YYEEEE, per germline. The V and J ends lost 0 bases and 0 bases respectively, with 16 bases between them. Here the CDR3 DNA reads TGTGCCAGCAGCTTGGCCAGGGGTTCCATCTATAGCAATCAGCCCCAGCATTTT. Its protein product is CASSLARGSIYSNQPQHF.

The V gene is TRBV6-4, the J gene TRBJ2-1, with TRBD2 identical over 13 bases. Germline V lookup: CDR1 MRHNA, CDR2 SNTAGT. J gave up 8 bases and V 11 bases, and 12 bases lay outside the gene matches. This CDR3 has 15 residues. This chain's CDR3 is CACLGGLAGMYEQFF. CDR3 coding DNA: TGTGCCTGCCTCGGGGGACTAGCGGGAATGTATGAGCAGTTCTTC.

The V call is TRBV6-1, the J call TRBJ2-5, with TRBD2 identical over 9 bases. This CDR3 has 16 amino acids. With V trimmed by 1 base and J by 5 bases, 8 bases remained unmatched. Per the germline V gene, CDR1 is MNHNS and CDR2 is SASEGT. The CDR3 sequence is CASSEVRGGGRETQYF. As DNA, the CDR3 is TGTGCCAGCAGTGAAGTGCGGGGGGGCGGACGGGAGACCCAGTACTTC.

The rearrangement joins TRBV30 to TRBJ2-1; 7 bases line up with TRBD2. The germline V gene encodes CDR1 GTSNPN and CDR2 SVGIG (reference sequence). This CDR3 has 14 residues. The CDR3 reads CALVAGGFHNEQFF. In nucleotides, the CDR3 is TGTGCTCTAGTGGCCGGGGGGTTCCACAATGAGCAGTTCTTC.

V usage is TRBV10-3 and J usage is TRBJ2-3, with 9 bases identical to TRBD1. V lost 6 bases and J lost 3; bases outside the gene matches: 4. CDR3 length equals 14 residues. Germline V gene sequence: CDR1 ENHRY, CDR2 SYGVKD. The CDR3 loop is CAIRDDRGTDTQYF. The CDR3 DNA follows: TGTGCCATCAGAGACGACAGGGGGACAGATACGCAGTATTTT.

The chain is built from TRBV2 and TRBJ2-7; D may be TRBD1 (7 bases). The CDR3 length is 16 residues. V gave up 0 bases and J gave up 6 bases, with 18 bases separating them. Germline CDR1 is SNHLY and CDR2 is FYNNEI. The CDR3 here is CASSEAFGGGAGEQYF. The CDR3 DNA reads as TGTGCCAGCAGTGAAGCGTTTGGAGGGGGCGCGGGCGAGCAGTACTTC.

This clone appeared once. This chain joins TRBV29-1 and TRBJ1-2; D unresolved. Per the germline V gene, CDR1 is SQVTM and CDR2 is ANQGSEA. Trimming pared 0 bases from V and 8 bases from J, leaving 13 bases between. The length of the CDR3 is 13 residues. The CDR3: CSVEERGSRGYTF. CDR3 nucleotide sequence: TGCAGCGTTGAAGAACGGGGTAGCAGGGGCTACACCTTC.

The chain combines TRBV7-2 with TRBJ1-1; D uncertain. The germline gives CDR1 SGHTA, CDR2 FQGNSA. The ends were cut back, 3 bases at V and 1 base at J, with 6 bases in the middle. This CDR3 is 13 amino acids long. The CDR3 region has the DNA TGTGCCAGCAGCTTTGAGAGGAACACTGAAGCTTTCTTT. Translation: CASSFERNTEAFF.

The rearrangement uses TRBV10-3 and TRBJ1-2; 9 nucleotides match TRBD1. Germline loops: CDR1 ENHRY, CDR2 SYGVKD. The CDR3 is 12 amino acids. J gave up 14 bases and V 10 bases, and 14 bases lay outside the gene matches. CDR3 sequence (DNA): TGTGCCACCGCCGGGACAGGGAACGCGGGGACCTTC. Its protein is CATAGTGNAGTF.

This chain connects TRBV7-2 to TRBJ2-3; no firm D call. Trimming shortened V by 1 base and J by 2 bases, and 13 bases separated the two germline ends. CDR3 length equals 16 residues. The V gene's germline CDR1 is SGHTA and CDR2 FQGNSA. The CDR3 DNA is TGTGCCAGCAGCTTAGGGTTGGAGCGAGCCACAGATACGCAGTATTTT. The encoded protein is CASSLGLERATDTQYF. Variable domain in full (rest from reference TRBV7-2 and TRBJ2-3): GAGVSQSPSNKVTEKGKDVELRCDPISGHTALYWYRQSLGQGLEFLIYFQGNSAPDKSGLPSDRFSAERTGGSVSTLTIQRTQQEDSAVYLCASSLGLERATDTQYFGPGTRLTVL.

This clone was seen a single time. V gene TRBV6-5 combines with J gene TRBJ2-2, with D maybe TRBD2 (5 bases). Trimming pared 0 bases from V and 1 base from J, leaving 9 bases between. Per germline, CDR1 MNHEY and CDR2 SVGAGI. The CDR3 is made up of 16 amino acids. The CDR3 nucleotides are TGTGCCAGCAGTTACTCTCCGGGGTTGAACACCGGGGAGCTGTTTTTT. This translates into CASSYSPGLNTGELFF.

The chain combines TRBV2 with TRBJ2-1; 7 bases are a match to TRBD1. Per germline, CDR1 SNHLY and CDR2 FYNNEI. The CDR3 is 14 amino acids. Losses at the gene ends were 4 bases for V and 4 bases for J; bases not matched to a gene: 4. CDR3 in DNA: TGTGCCAGCAGTGGGGACAGAAGGTACAATGAGCAGTTCTTC. Amino acids: CASSGDRRYNEQFF.

The rearrangement uses TRBV30 and TRBJ2-4; 9 bases fit TRBD2. Germline CDR1 reads GTSNPN; CDR2 reads SVGIG (reference sequence). CDR3 length equals 15 residues. V lost 5 bases and J lost 6; bases outside the gene matches: 11. The CDR3 region is CAWGGELAGPNIQYF. The CDR3, as DNA: TGTGCCTGGGGGGGGGAGCTAGCGGGGCCAAACATTCAGTACTTC.

V and J are TRBV6-1 and TRBJ1-4; TRBD1 agrees at 9 bases. The CDR3 totals 15 residues. Trimming at V came to 5 bases and at J to 7 bases, leaving 8 bases not matched to a gene. CDR1 is MNHNS and CDR2 is SASEGT in the germline V gene. CDR3 nucleotides: TGTGCCAGCAGTCCCAACAGGGGGCGGGCTGAAAAACTGTTTTTT. Protein: CASSPNRGRAEKLFF.

J is TRBJ2-2 and V is TRBV27; no firm D call. The CDR3 contains 12 residues. Trimming took 5 bases from V and 7 from J, leaving 8 bases between them. Germline V gene sequence: CDR1 MNHEY, CDR2 SMNVEV (reference sequence). CDR3 loop: CASSLLDGELFF. DNA of the CDR3: TGTGCCAGCAGTCTATTAGACGGGGAGCTGTTTTTT.

The V gene is TRBV15, the J gene TRBJ2-1; D is undetermined. The CDR3 has 15 residues. Germline V lookup: CDR1 LNHNV, CDR2 YYDKDF (reference sequence). Trimming shortened V by 3 bases and J by 0 bases, and 9 bases separated the two germline ends. CDR3 sequence (DNA): TGTGCCACCAGCAGGACTTTCAGCTCCTACAATGAGCAGTTCTTC. Its translation: CATSRTFSSYNEQFF.

The chain carries TRBV11-2 and TRBJ2-1, with TRBD2 matching over 7 bases. The CDR3 consists of 15 residues. Trimming at V came to 5 bases and at J to 9 bases, leaving 13 bases not matched to a gene. The germline V gene encodes CDR1 SGHAT and CDR2 FQNNGV. The CDR3: CASSRSGGSLVEQFF. In nucleotides, the CDR3 is TGTGCCAGCAGCCGATCGGGCGGGAGTCTGGTTGAGCAGTTCTTC.

The chain recombines TRBV6-1 with TRBJ1-2; TRBD1 is a possible D gene (5 bases). CDR1 is MNHNS, CDR2 SASEGT, per germline. The CDR3 spans 13 residues. The V end was cut by 5 bases, the J end by 1 base, with 8 bases between. CDR3 sequence (DNA): TGTGCCAGCAGTTTGACAGATAACTATGGCTACACCTTC. It specifies CASSLTDNYGYTF.

The genes are TRBV19 and TRBJ1-2; D not certain. The CDR3 length is 12 residues. Germline CDR1 LNHDA, CDR2 SQIVND (reference sequence). V shed 3 bases and J shed 7 bases, with 9 bases lying between them. CDR3 in DNA: TGTGCCAGTAGTATTCAGCAGGCTGGCTACACCTTC. This gives the protein CASSIQQAGYTF. Looking up the rest from reference TRBV19 and TRBJ1-2 gives the full variable domain: DGGITQSPKYLFRKEGQNVTLSCEQNLNHDAMYWYRQDPGQGLRLIYYSQIVNDFQKGDIAEGYSVSREKKESFPLTVTSAQKNPTAFYLCASSIQQAGYTFGSGTRLTVV.